The rows below give T cell receptor beta chains drawn from one sample of a study of blood T cell repertoires in COVID-19. The data were produced by immunoSEQ multiplex PCR, yet TCRdb's version contains in-frame clones alone and is incomplete. Of roughly 300,000 clones listed, roughly nine tenths are singletons. Sequencing input: peripheral blood. The source is a woman aged 25 to 39 with COVID-19, enrolled during active disease. Both conserved end residues are trimmed from each CDR3. A row's size may be missing; if present it is once, few, many or a size class.

clone size | V gene | CDR3 protein
NA | TRBV3-1/TRBV3-2 | ASSQWQGVETQY
NA | TRBV5-1 | ASSRASGFYNEQF
NA | TRBV18 | ASSPATGYEAF
NA | TRBV29-1 | STSTASNTEAF
NA | TRBV5-4 | ASSLNGLTDTQY
NA | TRBV19 | ASSTPQGVGYEQY
NA | TRBV29-1 | SASDSQETQY
NA | TRBV30 | AWSNGGGYNSPLH
once | TRBV7-7 | ASSRSGQGGTGELF
NA | TRBV19 | ASSGSGVSTDTQY
NA | TRBV19 | ASSTVRTGIGVTGELF
NA | TRBV4-2 | ASSQDPTGRNGYT
NA | TRBV2 | ASSEEGNQPQH
NA | TRBV7-3 | ASSPNRQQETQY
NA | TRBV2 | ASRLLAGYEQY
NA | TRBV5-1 | ASSLGDSRSEQF
NA | TRBV29-1 | SVEGGRGDLMNTEAF
NA | TRBV6-6 | ATQTGGNQPQH
NA | TRBV5-1 | ASSLEGSGRGETQY
NA | TRBV7-2 | ASSLAGQGLSQPQH
NA | TRBV5-6 | ASSPDRGLNEKLF
NA | TRBV27 | ASSSQLGLYNEQF
NA | TRBV29-1 | SVRPQRDKGEQF
NA | TRBV6-6 | ASSPPDRGYGYT
NA | TRBV5-4 | ASSSPGGSYEQY
NA | TRBV5-1 | ASSFTDRAGETQY
NA | TRBV30 | AWSQTGITDTQY
NA | TRBV3-1/TRBV3-2 | ASSQLGMISKF
NA | TRBV28 | ASELSGYGYT
NA | TRBV7-9 | ASSLGKREGYNEQF
NA | TRBV3-1/TRBV3-2 | ASSQDLNSVTDTQY
NA | TRBV5-1 | ASSESGNYNEQF
NA | TRBV9 | ASSVFSRSTDTQY
NA | TRBV5-6 | ASSLGVQFGYT
NA | TRBV5-5 | ASSLNPGLGERELF
NA | TRBV7-2 | ASSSSGQGHQPQH
once | TRBV30 | AWIAPGSGNTIY
NA | TRBV9 | ASSALGQHNQPQH
once | TRBV9 | ASSKGGLAAVEQY
NA | TRBV28 | ASEEGGMNTEAF
once | TRBV24-1 | ATGRRGQLANYGYT
NA | TRBV3-1/TRBV3-2 | ASSQLGLAGGPGETQY
NA | TRBV12-3/TRBV12-4 | ASSLAEGTEAF
NA | TRBV19 | ASSLRTGSGANVLT
NA | TRBV5-4 | ASSLGRGGGTGELF
once | TRBV19 | ASSASGRSDTQY
NA | TRBV5-1 | ASSLLAGVLSEQY